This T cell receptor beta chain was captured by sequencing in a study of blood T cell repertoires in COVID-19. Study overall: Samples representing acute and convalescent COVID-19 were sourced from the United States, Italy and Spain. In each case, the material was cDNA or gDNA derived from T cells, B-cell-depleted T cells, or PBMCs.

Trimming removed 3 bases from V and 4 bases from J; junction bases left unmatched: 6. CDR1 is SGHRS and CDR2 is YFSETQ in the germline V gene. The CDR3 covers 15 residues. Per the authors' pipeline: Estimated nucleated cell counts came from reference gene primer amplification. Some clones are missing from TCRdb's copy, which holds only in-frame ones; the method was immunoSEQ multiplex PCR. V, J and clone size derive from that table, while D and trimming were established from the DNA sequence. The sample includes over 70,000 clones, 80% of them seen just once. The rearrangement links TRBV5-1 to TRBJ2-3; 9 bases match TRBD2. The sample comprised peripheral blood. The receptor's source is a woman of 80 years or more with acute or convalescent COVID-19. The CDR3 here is CASSSTGTSPDTQYF. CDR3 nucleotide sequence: TGCGCCAGCAGCTCGACTGGGACTAGCCCAGATACGCAGTATTTT. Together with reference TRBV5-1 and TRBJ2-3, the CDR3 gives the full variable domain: KAGVTQTPRYLIKTRGQQVTLSCSPISGHRSVSWYQQTPGQGLQFLFEYFSETQRNKGNFPGRFSGRQFSNSRSEMNVSTLELGDSALYLCASSSTGTSPDTQYFGPGTRLTVL.